Sequencing of this T cell receptor (beta chain) was carried out in a study of T-cell memory formation after mild COVID-19. The ends lost 5 bases at V and 4 bases at J; junction bases unmatched: 4. Germline CDR1 SGHTA, CDR2 FQGTGA. The CDR3 is made up of 14 amino acids. This clonotype was detected only a few times. Its specificity is unknown. It was 5'RACE with constant-segment primers that produced the TCR alpha and TCR beta cDNA libraries, which carried sample barcodes and UMIs. Via MiXCR, TCRdb re-called the 5' RACE reads, giving one row per CDR3 protein. The table has a few hundred thousand distinct CDR3 sequences, around 16% seen once. Study findings and constraints: The CD4+ clones that contracted clustered mainly within CM and EM, and the CD8+ clones concentrated in EMRA. Balance between CD4 and CD8 was seen in clones contracting day 15 to 85, and a CD4+ lean was seen in later expanders. Confirmation of SARS-CoV-2 specificity was lacking for second-wave clones peaking day 37.

J is TRBJ1-1 and V is TRBV7-3; 10 nucleotides match TRBD1. Specimen: PBMCs or a T cell subset sorted from them (not recorded which). The clonotype was recovered from a man aged 18 to 30 who had mild COVID-19 (a few samples of this study predate the infection). Cell type and time point are not known. The CDR3 is CASSATGGRTEAFF. In DNA form, the CDR3 reads TGTGCCAGCAGCGCGACAGGGGGCCGCACTGAAGCTTTCTTT. The variable domain in full, completed from reference TRBV7-3 and TRBJ1-1, reads GAGVSQTPSNKVTEKGKYVELRCDPISGHTALYWYRQSLGQGPEFLIYFQGTGAADDSGLPNDRFFAVRPEGSVSTLKIQRTERGDSAVYLCASSATGGRTEAFFGQGTRLTVV.